Following are 29 T cell receptor beta chains from one sample sequenced in a study of shared clonotypes between healthy human individuals. Some clones are missing from TCRdb's copy, which holds only in-frame ones; the method was immunoSEQ multiplex PCR. The table includes roughly 1 million clones, under 80% detected once. Sequenced: memory CD4+ T cells sorted from blood. The subset was: CD45RA-negative fraction. Source of these receptors: a man aged 18-30 years in good health.

The gene calls are TRBV27 and TRBJ1-4; possible D gene TRBD1, 5 bases. CDR3 length: 15 residues. Germline CDR1 reads MNHEY; CDR2 reads SMNVEV (reference sequence). V was cut by 6 bases and J by 4 bases, with 15 bases left in between. CDR3 region: CASRGTGGSNEKLFF. The DNA for the CDR3 is TGTGCCAGCAGGGGAACCGGGGGAAGTAATGAAAAACTGTTTTTT.

This clone is a singleton in its sample. DNA for the CDR3: TGTGCCAGCTCACCACCGACCCAGGGAAGTTATGGCTACACCTTC. Residues: CASSPPTQGSYGYTF. This chain joins TRBV18 and TRBJ1-2; D is possibly TRBD1 (5 bases). Germline assignment: CDR1 KGHSH and CDR2 LQKENI. V lost 0 bases to trimming and J lost 5 bases, with 13 bases between them. This CDR3 region has 15 residues.

The J gene is TRBJ2-2, the V gene TRBV27; D is unresolved. V lost 5 bases, J lost 6 bases, and 10 bases lay in between. This CDR3 has 13 residues. The germline CDR1 and CDR2 sequences are MNHEY and SMNVEV (reference sequence). The CDR3 DNA sequence: TGTGCCAGCAGTCCCCCCTTGGCCGGGGAGCTGTTTTTT. As protein: CASSPPLAGELFF.

Regarding this clone: Other DNA sequences in the same sample also yield this CDR3. The chain uses TRBV30 and TRBJ1-2, with D maybe TRBD1 (5 bases). Per the germline V gene, CDR1 is GTSNPN and CDR2 is SVGIG (reference sequence). CDR3 length equals 13 residues. Between the trimmed V and J ends, which lost 3 bases and 2 bases, there was a span of 10 bases. The chain's CDR3 is CAWSPQGNYGYTF. The CDR3 DNA reads TGTGCCTGGAGCCCTCAGGGCAACTATGGCTACACCTTC.

The chain links TRBV18 to TRBJ2-4; 8 bases match TRBD1. The germline gives CDR1 KGHSH, CDR2 LQKENI. The V segment lost 3 bases and the J segment 2 bases; nucleotides outside the gene matches: 3. The CDR3 runs to 15 residues. CDR3 region: CASSPQGATKNIQYF. The CDR3 bases are TGTGCCAGCTCACCTCAGGGGGCGACCAAAAACATTCAGTACTTC.

A word on this clone: It is likely a read error: a sequence one base away is far more abundant. V and J are TRBV25-1 and TRBJ1-2; 7 bases agree with TRBD1. The germline V gene has CDR1 MGHDK and CDR2 SYGVNS. The CDR3 length is 14 residues. V dropped 6 bases and J dropped 2; count of bases not matched to a gene: 6. The CDR3 DNA reads TGTGCCAGCAGCCCCGGGACAGTAAACTATGGCTACACCTTC. Translated, it gives CASSPGTVNYGYTF.

The J gene is TRBJ1-2, the V gene TRBV6-1, with 10 bases fitting TRBD1. V dropped 6 bases and J dropped 8; count of bases not matched to a gene: 9. Per the germline V gene, CDR1 is MNHNS and CDR2 is SASEGT. This CDR3 is built from 14 residues. In DNA, the CDR3 is TGTGCCAGCAGCTACGGGACAGGGGATTACGGCTACACCTTC. This translates into CASSYGTGDYGYTF.

The rearrangement links TRBV5-6 to TRBJ2-5; D is ambiguous. Trimming removed 3 bases at V and 5 bases at J, with 8 bases between. In germline, CDR1 is SGHDT, CDR2 YYEEEE. The CDR3 loop spans 12 amino acids. In nucleotides, the CDR3 is TGTGCCAGCAGCTCCCTAGGGGAGACCCAGTACTTC. This encodes CASSSLGETQYF. The entire variable domain, with the rest obtained from reference TRBV5-6 and TRBJ2-5, is as follows: DAGVTQSPTHLIKTRGQQVTLRCSPKSGHDTVSWYQQALGQGPQFIFQYYEEEERQRGNFPDRFSGHQFPNYSSELNVNALLLGDSALYLCASSSLGETQYFGPGTRLLVL.

This clone was observed a handful of times. The chain is built from TRBV11-2 and TRBJ2-3; the match to TRBD2 covers 11 bases. Germline values: CDR1 SGHAT, CDR2 FQNNGV. CDR3 length: 16 residues. The trim removed 5 bases at V and 1 base at J, leaving 5 bases unmatched. In nucleotides, the CDR3 is TGTGCCAGCAGCCACACTAGCGGGAGTGGCACAGATACGCAGTATTTT. Amino acids: CASSHTSGSGTDTQYF.

This clone was seen a single time. This chain connects TRBV5-4 to TRBJ2-5; 8 bases are shared with TRBD1. The V gene's germline CDR1 is SGHNT and CDR2 YYREEE (reference sequence). The CDR3 has 14 amino acids. V shed 3 bases and J 5 bases; nucleotides not matched to a gene: 6. CDR3 loop: CASSSGQGMETQYF. The CDR3 DNA reads TGTGCCAGCAGCTCTGGACAGGGCATGGAGACCCAGTACTTC.

The chain uses TRBV5-6 and TRBJ1-6; perhaps TRBD1 as D (6 bases). Germline-derived CDR1 and CDR2 are SGHDT and YYEEEE. The CDR3 spans 14 residues. V lost 6 bases to trimming and J lost 9 bases, with 16 bases between them. The CDR3 sequence is CASNRATGLSPLHF. The CDR3 coding sequence is TGTGCCAGCAACAGAGCGACAGGTCTTTCACCCCTCCACTTT.

The gene calls are TRBV12-5 and TRBJ2-2; D call uncertain. The germline gives CDR1 LGHNT, CDR2 FRNRAP. CDR3 size: 18 residues. Trimming left V 4 bases short and J 5 bases short, with 23 bases between. CDR3 amino acids: CASGSPRLKVDLTGELFF. The CDR3 DNA sequence: TGTGCTAGTGGTTCCCCGCGACTGAAGGTCGACCTTACCGGGGAGCTGTTTTTT.

The V gene is TRBV5-4, the J gene TRBJ2-3; no clear D. The V gene's germline CDR1 is SGHNT and CDR2 YYREEE (reference sequence). CDR3 size: 13 residues. Between the trimmed V and J ends, which lost 4 bases and 0 bases, there was a span of 6 bases. This CDR3 is CASSTSSTDTQYF. The CDR3 DNA reads TGTGCCAGCAGCACATCTAGCACAGATACGCAGTATTTT.

The chain recombines TRBV6-1 with TRBJ2-5; the D gene could be TRBD1 or TRBD2 (5 bases each). Germline-derived CDR1 and CDR2 are MNHNS and SASEGT. This CDR3 spans 15 amino acids. The V gene lost 8 bases and the J gene lost 1 base, with 17 bases spanning the gap. For the CDR3, the DNA is TGTGCCAGCGGGTTGGGGACCCGGCTCCAAGAGACCCAGTACTTC. Protein: CASGLGTRLQETQYF.

The chain employs TRBV28 and TRBJ1-3, with 9 bases aligning to TRBD1. The CDR3 loop spans 17 amino acids. Germline V lookup: CDR1 MDHEN, CDR2 SYDVKM. The trim removed 2 bases at V and 4 bases at J, leaving 9 bases unmatched. The CDR3 DNA sequence: TGTGCCAGCAGTTTAAATCTTGGGACAGGGCAAGGAAACACCATATATTTT. Its protein product is CASSLNLGTGQGNTIYF.

The rearrangement uses TRBV6-1 and TRBJ1-1; D ambiguous. Per germline, CDR1 MNHNS and CDR2 SASEGT. Trimming pared 2 bases from V and 10 bases from J, leaving 5 bases between. CDR3 size: 10 residues. CDR3: CASSELPAFF. In DNA, the CDR3 is TGTGCCAGCAGTGAACTACCAGCTTTCTTT.

Concerning this clone itself: Other DNA sequences in the same sample also yield this CDR3. CDR3 region: CASRRRENTGELFF. DNA for the CDR3: TGTGCCAGCAGGCGAAGGGAGAACACCGGGGAGCTGTTTTTT. The rearrangement joins TRBV27 to TRBJ2-2; D is unresolved. CDR3 length: 14 amino acids. Trimming pared 6 bases from V and 1 base from J, leaving 9 bases between. The germline gives CDR1 MNHEY, CDR2 SMNVEV (reference sequence).

This clone was found many times. DNA of the CDR3: TGCAGCGTTGAGGTTTTAGGTGGTGAAAAACTGTTTTTT. It codes for CSVEVLGGEKLFF. The chain carries TRBV29-1 and TRBJ1-4; no reliable D call. This CDR3 comprises 13 residues. V lost 3 bases to trimming and J lost 7 bases, with 12 bases between them. Germline V lookup: CDR1 SQVTM, CDR2 ANQGSEA.

This rearrangement joins TRBV5-1 to TRBJ2-5, with D possibly TRBD1 on 6 matching bases. The CDR3 spans 14 residues. With 2 bases removed from V and 1 base from J, the gap between germline ends came to 9 bases. Germline CDR1 is SGHRS and CDR2 is YFSETQ. CDR3 residues: CASSLDRPQETQYF. The CDR3 DNA reads TGCGCCAGCAGCTTAGACAGGCCCCAAGAGACCCAGTACTTC.

The rearrangement joins TRBV6-6 to TRBJ1-6; D is undetermined. This CDR3 contains 14 residues. With 2 bases removed from V and 7 bases from J, the gap between germline ends came to 9 bases. Germline V gives CDR1 MNHNY, CDR2 SVGAGI (reference sequence). The CDR3 sequence is CASSYGVENSPLHF. DNA of the CDR3: TGTGCCAGCAGTTACGGGGTAGAAAATTCACCCCTCCACTTT.

The chain is built from TRBV19 and TRBJ1-4; D is undetermined. The CDR3 runs 15 residues. V shed 5 bases and J shed 4 bases, with 14 bases lying between them. The germline V gene encodes CDR1 LNHDA and CDR2 SQIVND (reference sequence). CDR3 nucleotide sequence: TGTGCCAGTAGTCCCCCTGGGTTCGTTAATGAAAAACTGTTTTTT. Encoded protein: CASSPPGFVNEKLFF.

V is TRBV6-5 and J is TRBJ2-5, with unresolved D. This CDR3 comprises 12 residues. Per germline, CDR1 MNHEY and CDR2 SVGAGI. Trimming pared 1 base from V and 11 bases from J, leaving 11 bases between. This CDR3 reads CASSYLISSQYF. The DNA for the CDR3 is TGTGCCAGCAGTTACTTAATCTCATCGCAGTACTTC.

This chain joins TRBV29-1 and TRBJ1-1; no clear D gene. The CDR3 has 14 amino acids. Germline V gives CDR1 SQVTM, CDR2 ANQGSEA. Trimming cost V 6 bases and J 7 bases, with 21 bases left between them. The CDR3 is CSVENVLVHNEAFF. The CDR3 DNA sequence: TGCAGCGTGGAAAACGTCCTGGTCCATAATGAAGCTTTCTTT.

The V call is TRBV4-1, the J call TRBJ1-2; maybe TRBD1 (5 bases). The CDR3 has 17 amino acids. Trimming stripped 0 bases from V and 1 base from J, with 15 bases between. Germline CDR1 is MGHRA and CDR2 is YSYEKL. The CDR3 spells CASSQERGGANNYGYTF. CDR3 sequence (DNA): TGCGCCAGCAGCCAAGAACGGGGAGGGGCTAATAACTATGGCTACACCTTC.

This clone was observed a few times. This sequence joins TRBV27 and TRBJ1-6; D gene unclear. V was trimmed by 0 bases and J by 5 bases, leaving 8 bases between them. The CDR3 runs 15 residues. In germline, CDR1 is MNHEY, CDR2 SMNVEV (reference sequence). The CDR3 is CASSLSVRHNSPLHF. DNA of the CDR3: TGTGCCAGCAGTTTATCTGTACGGCATAATTCACCCCTCCACTTT.

The chain uses TRBV5-4 and TRBJ2-2; 8 nucleotides line up with TRBD2. CDR1 and CDR2 (germline): SGHNT, YYREEE (reference sequence). V shed 4 bases and J 2 bases; nucleotides not matched to a gene: 4. This CDR3 is 15 amino acids long. CDR3 sequence (DNA): TGTGCCAGCAGCCCGGGGGGGGTTAACACCGGGGAGCTGTTTTTT. It specifies CASSPGGVNTGELFF.

The rearrangement links TRBV5-1 to TRBJ1-3, with D hard to call. Germline assignment: CDR1 SGHRS and CDR2 YFSETQ. The CDR3 is 16 residues long. The germline V and J ends were trimmed by 4 bases and 3 bases, with 17 bases remaining between them. This chain's CDR3 is CASSLSGGVFGNTIYF. In DNA, the CDR3 is TGCGCCAGCAGCCTCTCTGGCGGGGTTTTTGGAAACACCATATATTTT.

The chain has TRBV4-3 and TRBJ2-1; unclear D gene. Trimming stripped 0 bases from V and 0 bases from J, with 12 bases between. Germline CDR1 and CDR2: LGHNA and YSLEER. The CDR3 is 17 amino acids. This chain's CDR3 is CASSQDLGSSSYNEQFF. The CDR3 bases are TGCGCCAGCAGCCAAGATTTGGGCAGCAGCTCCTACAATGAGCAGTTCTTC.

The gene calls are TRBV2 and TRBJ2-2; a weak D match, TRBD2 (6 bases). Trimming removed 11 bases at V and 1 base at J, with 14 bases between. This CDR3 is built from 14 residues. The germline V gene has CDR1 SNHLY and CDR2 FYNNEI. CDR3 loop: CAGKERVNTGELFF. The CDR3 nucleotides read TGTGCCGGAAAAGAGCGGGTGAACACCGGGGAGCTGTTTTTT. Full variable domain (rest looked up from reference TRBV2 and TRBJ2-2): EPEVTQTPSHQVTQMGQEVILRCVPISNHLYFYWYRQILGQKVEFLVSFYNNEISEKSEIFDDQFSVERPDGSNFTLKIRSTKLEDSAMYFCAGKERVNTGELFFGEGSRLTVL.